The rows below give T cell receptor beta chains drawn from one sample of a study of vaccination and CD4 T cells after COVID-19. These receptors' antigens are unknown. TCRdb ran MiXCR on the PCR reads and lists one entry per CDR3 protein. Here the sample spans 15,000 to 25,000 distinct CDR3 sequences, approximately 50% being singletons. Sequenced sample: CD4+ T cells from blood, cultured in vitro. All receptors derive from a human donor who had recovered from COVID-19. Each CDR3 is given with its conserved first and last residue. The D gene is left open where the match is weak. Where a row states a size, it is once, few, many or the class of an expanded clone; other rows omit it.

V	J	length	D	size	DNA	CDR3
TRBV4-1	TRBJ1-1	15	.	.	TGCGCCAGCGGCCCCACCAGAGGGGTTGGGACTGAAGCTTTCTTT	CASGPTRGVGTEAFF
TRBV3-1	TRBJ1-2	14	.	.	TGTGCCAGCAGCCGTCCGGGCGGGCTCTATGGCTACACCTTC	CASSRPGGLYGYTF
TRBV7-9	TRBJ2-5	17	TRBD1	few	TGTGCCAGCAGGTCTAATCCGGGACAGAGGTACCAAGAGACCCAGTACTTC	CASRSNPGQRYQETQYF
TRBV2	TRBJ1-1	13	.	.	TGTGCCAGCAGTCCAGGGACGGTGGCTGAAGCTTTCTTT	CASSPGTVAEAFF
TRBV10-3	TRBJ1-5	15	.	.	TGTGCCATCAGCCCGACCTCCGGAGGAAATCAGCCCCAGCATTTT	CAISPTSGGNQPQHF
TRBV7-9	TRBJ1-6	14	.	few	TGTGCCAGCAGCTCACAGGGCTCGGATTCACCCCTCCACTTT	CASSSQGSDSPLHF
TRBV19	TRBJ2-1	12	.	.	TGTGCCAGTTCCGTTCTAGGCGGTGAGCAGTTCTTC	CASSVLGGEQFF
TRBV11-2	TRBJ2-3	14	.	.	TGTGCCAGCAGCTTGGGGACTAGCACAGATACGCAGTATTTT	CASSLGTSTDTQYF
TRBV7-2	TRBJ2-7	13	.	.	TGTGCCAGCAGCTTAGAAAACGATTACGAGCAGTACTTC	CASSLENDYEQYF
TRBV5-4	TRBJ2-5	16	TRBD2	.	TGTGCCAGCAGCTTAAATGGACTAGCGGGGCAAGAGACCCAGTACTTC	CASSLNGLAGQETQYF
TRBV20-1	TRBJ1-6	17	TRBD1	few	TGCAGTGCTAGGGGGGGACAGGGGATAAGTGACAATTCACCCCTCCACTTT	CSARGGQGISDNSPLHF
TRBV12-3/TRBV12-4	TRBJ1-5	16	TRBD1	.	TGTGCCAGCAGACCTAGGGACAGTAGTAGCAATCAGCCCCAGCATTTT	CASRPRDSSSNQPQHF
TRBV6-5	TRBJ1-6	14	TRBD1	few	TGTGCCAGCAGTTTCGGGACAGCTAATTCACCCCTCCACTTT	CASSFGTANSPLHF
TRBV25-1	TRBJ1-1	15	TRBD1	.	TGTGCCAGCAGTGAAGCAGGGGGGGGAGACACTGAAGCTTTCTTT	CASSEAGGGDTEAFF
TRBV21-1	TRBJ2-7	12	.	few	TGTGCCAGAACGACAGGGGGCTACGAGCAGTACTTC	CARTTGGYEQYF
TRBV27	TRBJ1-4	10	.	.	TGTGCCAGCAGTTGGGGGAAACTGTTTTTT	CASSWGKLFF
TRBV11-2	TRBJ2-7	16	TRBD2	.	TGTGCCAGCAGCATCAGCCCCGGGACTAGCGGGACCGAGCAGTACTTC	CASSISPGTSGTEQYF
TRBV2	TRBJ2-1	14	TRBD2	.	TGTGCCAGCAGGGGACTAGCGGGGGGGCATGAGCAGTTCTTC	CASRGLAGGHEQFF
TRBV7-2	TRBJ2-5	14	.	.	TGTGCCAGCAGCTTGGAAGCGGCCCAAGAGACCCAGTACTTC	CASSLEAAQETQYF
TRBV6-2/TRBV6-3	TRBJ1-1	15	TRBD1	.	TGTGCCAGCAGTCCTTCGACAGGGGGAATCACTGAAGCTTTCTTT	CASSPSTGGITEAFF
TRBV10-1	TRBJ1-1	17	.	.	TGCGCCAGCAGTGAGTCGAAGTTCGGACACCCGAACACTGAAGCTTTCTTT	CASSESKFGHPNTEAFF
TRBV20-1	TRBJ1-6	15	TRBD1	few	TGCAGTGCTAGACCTCCCCGGGACAGGAATTCACCCCTCCACTTT	CSARPPRDRNSPLHF
TRBV19	TRBJ2-7	16	.	.	TGTGCCAGTAGTAGGATTGGAGGGGGCCTTAACTACGAGCAGTACTTC	CASSRIGGGLNYEQYF
TRBV27	TRBJ2-3	12	.	.	TGTGCCAGCAGTTTACGCGGAAATACGCAGTATTTT	CASSLRGNTQYF
TRBV11-2	TRBJ1-5	15	TRBD1	.	TGTGCCAGCAGCTTAGGGGGACAGGGGGCTGAGCCCCAGCATTTT	CASSLGGQGAEPQHF
TRBV20-1	TRBJ1-2	14	.	.	TGCAGTGCCTTAGAGATCGCAGGGCCCTATGGCTACACCTTC	CSALEIAGPYGYTF
TRBV7-2	TRBJ2-5	16	TRBD2	.	TGTGCCAGCAGCTTAGGGACTAGCGCTAAGCAAGAGACCCAGTACTTC	CASSLGTSAKQETQYF
TRBV11-2	TRBJ2-1	12	.	.	TGTGCCAGTGCCCCGAGTTACAATGAGCAGTTCTTC	CASAPSYNEQFF
TRBV30	TRBJ1-2	17	TRBD1	.	TGTGCCTGGAGTGGGACCGGGACAGCCACAGCGCCGAATGGCTACACCTTC	CAWSGTGTATAPNGYTF
TRBV6-5	TRBJ1-5	15	.	few	TGTGCCAGCAGTTATGTGGCAGGCTTCAATCAGCCCCAGCATTTT	CASSYVAGFNQPQHF
TRBV21-1	TRBJ1-1	14	.	.	TGTGCCAGCAGCAAATGTAACAGGGGGACTGAAGCTTTCTTT	CASSKCNRGTEAFF
TRBV20-1	TRBJ2-7	11	TRBD1	few	TGCAGTGCTAGGACAGGGTACGAGCAGTACTTC	CSARTGYEQYF
TRBV28	TRBJ2-3	18	TRBD2	.	TGTGCCAGCAGTTTACCGCCATGGGGGGGGAAAAGCACAGATACGCAGTATTTT	CASSLPPWGGKSTDTQYF
TRBV7-9	TRBJ2-5	13	.	.	TGTGCCAGCAGCCGGGACACCCAAGAGACCCAGTACTTC	CASSRDTQETQYF
TRBV24-1	TRBJ2-2	16	TRBD1	few	TGTGCCACCAGTGATGCTAGACAGGGAGAGTCCGGGGAGCTGTTTTTT	CATSDARQGESGELFF
TRBV7-3	TRBJ2-1	14	.	.	TGTGCCAGCAGCCCGGCGGGTCCTGACAATGAGCAGTTCTTC	CASSPAGPDNEQFF
TRBV5-5	TRBJ1-5	14	.	.	TGTGCCAGCAGCTTGGACGTTCTCAATCAGCCCCAGCATTTT	CASSLDVLNQPQHF
TRBV11-1	TRBJ2-1	16	.	.	TGTGCCAGCAGCCGAAACGGACGGTCAGCCTACAATGAGCAGTTCTTC	CASSRNGRSAYNEQFF
TRBV5-1	TRBJ2-2	15	.	.	TGCGCCAGCAGCCCCGGGGCCGAGAACACCGGGGAGCTGTTTTTT	CASSPGAENTGELFF
TRBV19	TRBJ2-7	15	TRBD1	.	TGTGCCAGTAGTATCTACGGACAGGGGCGGCGGGAGCAGTACTTC	CASSIYGQGRREQYF
TRBV5-4	TRBJ2-1	16	TRBD2	.	TGTGCCAGCAGCTTTCGAGGCGGGAGTATAGGGAATGAGCAGTTCTTC	CASSFRGGSIGNEQFF
TRBV27	TRBJ1-2	14	TRBD1	.	TGTGCCAGCAGTTTAAGTAGGGACAGTGGGTACTACACCTTC	CASSLSRDSGYYTF
TRBV20-1	TRBJ2-3	15	.	once	TGCAGTGCTAAAGACGCCCTGAGTGGGACAGATACGCAGTATTTT	CSAKDALSGTDTQYF
TRBV6-1	TRBJ2-5	15	.	.	TGTGCCAGCAAGGTTGGAGGGGGTGTACAAGAGACCCAGTACTTC	CASKVGGGVQETQYF
TRBV7-6	TRBJ2-5	18	TRBD2	once	TGTGCCAGCAGCTTAGTAGGTAGCGGGGGGACGTACCAAGAGACCCAGTACTTC	CASSLVGSGGTYQETQYF
TRBV20-1	TRBJ2-2	13	TRBD2	.	TGCAGTGCTGATGCGGGGGGCACCGGGGAGCTGTTTTTT	CSADAGGTGELFF
TRBV12-3/TRBV12-4	TRBJ2-1	15	TRBD2	.	TGTGCCAGCAGTTTGGAGCGGGGGGACAACAATGAGCAGTTCTTC	CASSLERGDNNEQFF
TRBV25-1	TRBJ2-5	14	TRBD1	.	TGTGCCAGCAGCGCCATGACAGGGCAAGAGACCCAGTACTTC	CASSAMTGQETQYF